These T cell receptor beta chains were read from a single sample in a study of beta chain features in type 1 diabetes. The method was immunoSEQ multiplex PCR; TCRdb's version includes in-frame clones alone and lacks a portion of them. Seen here are about 220,000 clones, under 13% observed once, and the top ten hold over 1%. Sequencing input: central memory CD4+ T cells from blood. Receptors were obtained from a man aged 18 to 29 in good health. Both conserved end residues are part of each CDR3. A D gene is named only where the DNA matches it firmly. Size is stated for part of the rows, as once, few or many counts, or as a class when the clone is expanded.

D: NA
size: once
V: TRBV27
J: TRBJ2-1
DNA: TGTGCCAGCAGTTTATCGGGACCGTACAATGAGCAGTTCTTC
CDR3: CASSLSGPYNEQFF

D: TRBD2
size: NA
V: TRBV29-1
J: TRBJ2-1
DNA: TGCAGCGTTGAGCTAGCGGGAGGGTACAATGAGCAGTTCTTC
CDR3: CSVELAGGYNEQFF

D: NA
size: NA
V: TRBV28
J: TRBJ2-7
DNA: TGTGCCAGCAGTTCCCCCGGCACAGGGACAAGCGAGCAGTACTTC
CDR3: CASSSPGTGTSEQYF

D: NA
size: many
V: TRBV4-2
J: TRBJ2-7
DNA: TGTGCCAGCAGCCAAGATCGGGCAAGCTCCTACGAGCAGTACTTC
CDR3: CASSQDRASSYEQYF

D: TRBD2
size: NA
V: TRBV7-3
J: TRBJ2-3
DNA: TGTGCCAGCAGCTTCTCGGCGGGAGGCAAAAATACGCAGTATTTT
CDR3: CASSFSAGGKNTQYF

D: NA
size: few
V: TRBV5-1
J: TRBJ2-3
DNA: TGCGCCAGCAGCTTGGAATGGGGTACGCAGTATTTT
CDR3: CASSLEWGTQYF

D: NA
size: many
V: TRBV21-1
J: TRBJ2-1
DNA: TGTGCCAGCAGCACCTACAATGAGCAGTTCTTC
CDR3: CASSTYNEQFF

D: NA
size: many
V: TRBV11-2
J: TRBJ2-1
DNA: TGTGCCAGCAGCTTAGATCAGCAAACCTACAATGAGCAGTTCTTC
CDR3: CASSLDQQTYNEQFF

D: NA
size: NA
V: TRBV4-3
J: TRBJ1-5
DNA: TGCGCCAGCAGCCAAGATCGGGGAAGTGCCCAGCATTTT
CDR3: CASSQDRGSAQHF

D: NA
size: few
V: TRBV9
J: TRBJ1-4
DNA: TGTGCCAGCAGCGCCGGCCGGACTACTCAACTGTTTTTT
CDR3: CASSAGRTTQLFF

D: NA
size: few
V: TRBV13
J: TRBJ2-3
DNA: TGTGCCAGCAGCCCGCCCCGGGACTTTAGCACAGATACGCAGTATTTT
CDR3: CASSPPRDFSTDTQYF

D: NA
size: NA
V: TRBV30
J: TRBJ2-5
DNA: TGTGCCTGGAGTTTTAGGGTCAAAGAGACCCAGTACTTC
CDR3: CAWSFRVKETQYF

D: TRBD2
size: few
V: TRBV7-6
J: TRBJ2-2
DNA: TGTGCCAGCAGATTTAGCGGGAGCGCCGGGGAGCTGTTTTTT
CDR3: CASRFSGSAGELFF

D: NA
size: many
V: TRBV27
J: TRBJ2-1
DNA: TGTGCCAGCAGTTTACTTAGGGGATTAGGCTTTAACAATGAGCAGTTCTTC
CDR3: CASSLLRGLGFNNEQFF

D: TRBD2
size: few
V: TRBV7-7
J: TRBJ2-7
DNA: TGTGCCAGCAGCTTAGTCCGAAGACTAGCGGGAGGAGGGATTAGCTCCTACGAGCAGTACTTC
CDR3: CASSLVRRLAGGGISSYEQYF

D: NA
size: many
V: TRBV29-1
J: TRBJ2-7
DNA: TGCAGCGTCGACTCCGGGACGTACCACGAGCAGTACTTC
CDR3: CSVDSGTYHEQYF

D: TRBD1
size: NA
V: TRBV15
J: TRBJ1-2
DNA: TGTGCCACCAGCAGAGATTTTTTAGGACAGGGAAACTATGGCTACACCTTC
CDR3: CATSRDFLGQGNYGYTF

D: NA
size: NA
V: TRBV9
J: TRBJ2-1
DNA: TGTGCCAGCAGCCTGGAAGGGTTTGAGCAGTTCTTC
CDR3: CASSLEGFEQFF

D: NA
size: few
V: TRBV9
J: TRBJ2-2
DNA: TGTGCCAGCAGCGTAGAGGCCCTAGCCCCGGGCACCGGGGAGCTGTTTTTT
CDR3: CASSVEALAPGTGELFF

D: NA
size: few
V: TRBV7-2
J: TRBJ2-5
DNA: TGTGCCAGCAGCCCCATCACAAGTGGAGAGACCCAGTACTTC
CDR3: CASSPITSGETQYF

D: NA
size: few
V: TRBV14
J: TRBJ2-7
DNA: TGTGCCAGCAGCCACAGCCGGGCCTACTCCTACGAGCAGTACTTC
CDR3: CASSHSRAYSYEQYF

D: NA
size: NA
V: TRBV7-2
J: TRBJ2-5
DNA: TGTGCCAGCAGCTTATTTCGAGAGACCCAGTACTTC
CDR3: CASSLFRETQYF

D: NA
size: NA
V: TRBV29-1
J: TRBJ2-1
DNA: TGCAGCGTTCCCAGAGAGGGGATCTCCTACAATGAGCAGTTCTTC
CDR3: CSVPREGISYNEQFF

D: TRBD2
size: NA
V: TRBV7-8
J: TRBJ2-1
DNA: TGTGCCAGCAGCCCGACTAGCGGCCTCTACAATGAGCAGTTCTTC
CDR3: CASSPTSGLYNEQFF

D: NA
size: few
V: TRBV6-5
J: TRBJ2-3
DNA: TGTGCCAGCAGTCCCTTGGGGGCAGCACAAGATACGCAGTATTTT
CDR3: CASSPLGAAQDTQYF

D: NA
size: few
V: TRBV10-3
J: TRBJ2-7
DNA: TGTGCCATCACCCAGACAGGTCCCGGCTACGAGCAGTACTTC
CDR3: CAITQTGPGYEQYF

D: TRBD1
size: few
V: TRBV5-1
J: TRBJ1-3
DNA: TGCGCCAGCAGCCGTCTAACCGGGACAGAGGGAAACACCATATATTTT
CDR3: CASSRLTGTEGNTIYF

D: NA
size: few
V: TRBV5-1
J: TRBJ2-5
DNA: TGCGCCAGCAGCTTCAGTTTCGAGACCCAGTACTTC
CDR3: CASSFSFETQYF

D: NA
size: NA
V: TRBV11-1
J: TRBJ2-7
DNA: TGTGCCAGCAGCCACGGGGGCCGCGAGCAGTACTTC
CDR3: CASSHGGREQYF

D: NA
size: NA
V: TRBV7-3
J: TRBJ1-1
DNA: TGTGCCAGCAGCCCTGGTTTGAGTTCGACTGAAGCTTTCTTT
CDR3: CASSPGLSSTEAFF

D: TRBD1
size: few
V: TRBV9
J: TRBJ1-2
DNA: TGTGCCAGCAGCGTAGAGGACAGGGGCTATGGCTACACCTTC
CDR3: CASSVEDRGYGYTF

D: TRBD2
size: few
V: TRBV7-2
J: TRBJ2-1
DNA: TGTGCCAGCACCGGGGCGCTAGCGGGGCAGAGTGAGCAGTTCTTC
CDR3: CASTGALAGQSEQFF

D: NA
size: NA
V: TRBV7-2
J: TRBJ2-7
DNA: TGTGCCAGCAGACCTCCCGGGGGGCGGTACGAGCAGTACTTC
CDR3: CASRPPGGRYEQYF

D: NA
size: few
V: TRBV15
J: TRBJ2-6
DNA: TGTGCCACCAGCTATCGGCAAGGGGCCAACGTCCTGACTTTC
CDR3: CATSYRQGANVLTF

D: TRBD2
size: NA
V: TRBV30
J: TRBJ2-1
DNA: TGTGCCTGGAGTGTACATAGCGGGAGTACTTCGTATGAGCAGTTCTTC
CDR3: CAWSVHSGSTSYEQFF

D: TRBD1
size: few
V: TRBV18
J: TRBJ2-5
DNA: TGTGCCAGCTCACAAGGGACAGCTCAAGAGACCCAGTACTTC
CDR3: CASSQGTAQETQYF

D: NA
size: many
V: TRBV7-3
J: TRBJ2-3
DNA: TGTGCCAGCAGACAACGCGCTAGTAGCACAGATACGCAGTATTTT
CDR3: CASRQRASSTDTQYF

D: TRBD1
size: NA
V: TRBV6-5
J: TRBJ2-7
DNA: TGTGCCAGTAGAGGTAGGACAGGCCCCTTTGGCGAGCAGTACTTC
CDR3: CASRGRTGPFGEQYF

D: TRBD1
size: NA
V: TRBV4-3
J: TRBJ1-1
DNA: TGCGCCAGCAGCCAAGCCGGGACAGGGGGAGGCACTGAAGCTTTCTTT
CDR3: CASSQAGTGGGTEAFF

D: NA
size: many
V: TRBV5-6
J: TRBJ1-5
DNA: TGTGCCAGCAGCCCCCGAGGCGGTCCAGGGCAGCCCCAGCATTTT
CDR3: CASSPRGGPGQPQHF

D: NA
size: NA
V: TRBV5-1
J: TRBJ2-3
DNA: TGCGCCAGCAGCTTTGGTAATAGCGGCCAAGATACGCAGTATTTT
CDR3: CASSFGNSGQDTQYF

D: TRBD2
size: NA
V: TRBV27
J: TRBJ2-7
DNA: TGTGCCAGCAGTTTCTCAAGCGGGAGAAACGAGCAGTACTTC
CDR3: CASSFSSGRNEQYF

D: NA
size: few
V: TRBV30
J: TRBJ1-1
DNA: TGTGCCTGTAACAGGAACACTGAAGCTTTCTTT
CDR3: CACNRNTEAFF

D: NA
size: NA
V: TRBV29-1
J: TRBJ1-2
DNA: TGCAGCGTTGAAGTTTGGACGTCCGGCGGCTACACCTTC
CDR3: CSVEVWTSGGYTF

D: TRBD2
size: NA
V: TRBV28
J: TRBJ2-7
DNA: TGTGCCAGCAGGACAACTAGCGGGAGAGCCTACGAGCAGTACTTC
CDR3: CASRTTSGRAYEQYF

D: NA
size: few
V: TRBV15
J: TRBJ2-3
DNA: TGTGCCACCAGCAGAGATCGTGGGAAATTAATGACTAGCACAGATACGCAGTATTTT
CDR3: CATSRDRGKLMTSTDTQYF

D: NA
size: few
V: TRBV10-3
J: TRBJ2-1
DNA: TGTGCCATCAGTGAGTCTGTGGCTAGCACCAATGAGCAGTTCTTC
CDR3: CAISESVASTNEQFF

D: NA
size: few
V: TRBV10-3
J: TRBJ1-2
DNA: TGTGCCATCAGCGAAACAGGGTCGAACTATGGCTACACCTTC
CDR3: CAISETGSNYGYTF

D: TRBD2
size: NA
V: TRBV7-2
J: TRBJ2-3
DNA: TGTGCCATTTCGACTAGCGGGAGAGCAGATACGCAGTATTTT
CDR3: CAISTSGRADTQYF

D: NA
size: NA
V: TRBV7-8
J: TRBJ2-5
DNA: TGTGCCAGCAGCCCACGCGGTGGGGGCGCCCAGACCCAGTACTTC
CDR3: CASSPRGGGAQTQYF

D: TRBD1
size: many
V: TRBV29-1
J: TRBJ2-1
DNA: TGCAGCGTTGAAGAGGACAGGGGACCTTATTACAATGAGCAGTTCTTC
CDR3: CSVEEDRGPYYNEQFF

D: NA
size: NA
V: TRBV29-1
J: TRBJ2-7
DNA: TGCAGCGCTTCAGCGCTCGGCGCGGGCGAGCAGTACTTC
CDR3: CSASALGAGEQYF

D: NA
size: few
V: TRBV5-1
J: TRBJ2-5
DNA: TGCGCCAGCAGCCCAGGCGGCCAGCAAGAGACCCAGTACTTC
CDR3: CASSPGGQQETQYF

D: NA
size: few
V: TRBV2
J: TRBJ2-1
DNA: TGTGCCAGCAGTGAAAGGTCGGGGCTAGCGAGCTACAATGAGCAGTTCTTC
CDR3: CASSERSGLASYNEQFF

D: TRBD1
size: few
V: TRBV5-1
J: TRBJ2-3
DNA: TGCGCCAGCAGCCCGGACAGGGTAGCTTCGGATACGCAGTATTTT
CDR3: CASSPDRVASDTQYF

D: NA
size: few
V: TRBV28
J: TRBJ1-2
DNA: TGTGCCAGCAGTTCCCCCCCAAAGAGCCGCTATGGCTACACCTTC
CDR3: CASSSPPKSRYGYTF